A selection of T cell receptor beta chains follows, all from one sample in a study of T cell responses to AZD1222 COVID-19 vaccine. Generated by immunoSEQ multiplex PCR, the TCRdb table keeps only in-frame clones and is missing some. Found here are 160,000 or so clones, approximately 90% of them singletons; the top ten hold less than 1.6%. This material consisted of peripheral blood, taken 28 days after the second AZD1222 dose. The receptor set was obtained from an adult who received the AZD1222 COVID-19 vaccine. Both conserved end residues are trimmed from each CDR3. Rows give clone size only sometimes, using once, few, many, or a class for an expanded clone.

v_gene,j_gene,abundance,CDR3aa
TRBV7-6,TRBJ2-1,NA,ASSLRLAGGTSNEQF
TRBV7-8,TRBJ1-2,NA,ASSSWGGVDNYGYT
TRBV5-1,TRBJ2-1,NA,ASSWGGSSYNEQF
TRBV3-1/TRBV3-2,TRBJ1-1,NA,ASSQISEAF
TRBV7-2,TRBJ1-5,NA,ASSLGGGDLNQPQH
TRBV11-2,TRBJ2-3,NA,ASRLRGWNVVDTQY
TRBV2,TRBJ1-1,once,ASSEVRQLNTEAF
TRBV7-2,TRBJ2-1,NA,ASSLDSAYNEQF
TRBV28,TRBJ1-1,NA,ASIMGTANTEAF
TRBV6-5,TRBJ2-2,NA,ASRNSGDTGELF
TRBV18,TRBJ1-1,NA,ASSRRGAIRFTEAF
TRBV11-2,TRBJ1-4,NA,ASSLGRGQLREKLF
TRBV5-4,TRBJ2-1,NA,ASSPPRGGPSNEQF
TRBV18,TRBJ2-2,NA,ASSRTENTGELF
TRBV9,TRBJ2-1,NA,ASSGQGRPYNEQF
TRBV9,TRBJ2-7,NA,ASSAGTRRSYEQY
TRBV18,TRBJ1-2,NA,ASSREEGASYGYT
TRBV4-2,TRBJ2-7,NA,ASSSAGDYEQY
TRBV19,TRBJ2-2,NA,ASSIPFRGGGGELF
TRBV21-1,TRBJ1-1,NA,ASSKTPLNTEAF
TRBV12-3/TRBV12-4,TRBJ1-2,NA,ASRPADWGGYT
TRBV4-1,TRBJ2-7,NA,ASSQDQGTYEQY
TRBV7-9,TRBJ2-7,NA,ASSLVRTSGAPLGEQY
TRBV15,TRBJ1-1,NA,ATSRDHGTFNEEAF
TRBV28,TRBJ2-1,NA,AGSFSRPTNEQF
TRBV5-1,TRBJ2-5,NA,ASSLGTTEETQY
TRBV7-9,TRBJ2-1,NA,ASSPTSWSYNEQF
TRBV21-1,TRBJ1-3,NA,ASSKKTQDSGNTIY
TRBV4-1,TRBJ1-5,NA,ASSQDRGDSNQPQH
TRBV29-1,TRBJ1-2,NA,SVDEPGYRGYT
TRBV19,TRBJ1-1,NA,ASKAGGNTEAF
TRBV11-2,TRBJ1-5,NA,ASSLVGGGGIQPQH
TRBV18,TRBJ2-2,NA,ASSPETSGRYTGELF
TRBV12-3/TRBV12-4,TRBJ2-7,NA,ASSPTRGEQY
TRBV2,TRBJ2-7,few,ASSDLRTVLTYEQY
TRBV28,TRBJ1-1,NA,ASSLGAMNTEAF
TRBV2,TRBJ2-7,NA,ASRTDFYEQY
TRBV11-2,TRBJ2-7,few,ASSTGLDDEQY
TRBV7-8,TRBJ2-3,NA,ASSSTARDTQY
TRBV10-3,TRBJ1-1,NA,AISDQGRPNTEAF
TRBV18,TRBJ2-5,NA,ASSQFGQGQETQY
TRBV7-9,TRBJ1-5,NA,ASSFGYSNQPQH
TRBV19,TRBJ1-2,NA,ASSLVSAGYGYT
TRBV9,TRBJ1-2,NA,ASSVGDRVFGYT
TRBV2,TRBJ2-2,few,ASSRSTAQTNTGELF
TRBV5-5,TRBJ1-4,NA,ASSSLPATNEKLF
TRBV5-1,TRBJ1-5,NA,ASSLTGSANQPQH
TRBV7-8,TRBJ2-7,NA,ASSLVQGVYEQY
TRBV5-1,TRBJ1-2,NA,ASSPDPLANYGYT
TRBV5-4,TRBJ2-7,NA,ASSLASPSYEQY
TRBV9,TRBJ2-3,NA,ASRDRDYLPTDTQY
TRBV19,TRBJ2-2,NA,ASTLGPYRTGELF
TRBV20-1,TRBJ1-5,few,SASRAVNQPQH
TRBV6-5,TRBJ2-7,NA,ASSYNMGEQY
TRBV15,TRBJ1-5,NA,ATRGNSNQPQH
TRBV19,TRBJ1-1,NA,ASSRDTLRGEAF
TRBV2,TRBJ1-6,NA,ASSEKGTENSPLH
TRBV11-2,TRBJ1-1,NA,ASSLEPGAEAF
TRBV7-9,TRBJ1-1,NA,ASSPTGVGEAF
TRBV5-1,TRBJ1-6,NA,ASSLEVMINSPLH